This record looks at one T cell receptor beta chain sequence and its context. The sample comes from a study of T cells after yellow fever vaccination. TCRdb passed the 5' RACE reads through MiXCR, listing each CDR3 protein once. Of approximately 550,000 distinct CDR3 sequences in the sample, about 19% were seen once. The CDR3 length is 13 residues. Germline lookup yields CDR1 SEHNR and CDR2 FQNEAQ (reference sequence). V was pared by 3 bases and J by 3 bases, with 6 bases between. The specimen comprised PBMCs, sampled 15 days after the yellow fever booster vaccination. This chain joins TRBV7-9 and TRBJ2-1, with unresolved D. The sequence came from a man younger than 40 who received the YFV17D yellow fever vaccine. Written as DNA, the CDR3 is TGTGCCAGCAGCTTCAACGGCTACAATGAGCAGTTCTTC. Its protein is CASSFNGYNEQFF.